One sample yielded the 16 T cell receptor beta chains listed below, sequenced in a study of blood T cell repertoires in COVID-19. The data were produced by immunoSEQ multiplex PCR, yet TCRdb's version contains in-frame clones alone and is incomplete. The sample has 220,000 or so clones, roughly 90% seen once. The specimen was peripheral blood. The receptors come from a man in his 60s with COVID-19, enrolled during active disease.

DNA for the CDR3: TGTGCCAGCAGCTTGGATCAGGGATATGGTGAGCAGTTCTTC. Its protein is CASSLDQGYGEQFF. This sequence joins TRBV5-5 and TRBJ2-1, with D perhaps matching TRBD1 (5 bases). The length of the CDR3 is 14 residues. Germline V gene sequence: CDR1 SGHKS, CDR2 YYEKEE (reference sequence). Between the trimmed V and J ends, which lost 0 bases and 9 bases, there was a span of 13 bases. Variable domain in full (rest from reference TRBV5-5 and TRBJ2-1): DAGVTQSPTHLIKTRGQQVTLRCSPISGHKSVSWYQQVLGQGPQFIFQYYEKEERGRGNFPDRFSARQFPNYSSELNVNALLLGDSALYLCASSLDQGYGEQFFGPGTRLTVL.

The chain recombines TRBV28 with TRBJ2-1; TRBD2 aligns across 11 bases. This CDR3 has 16 residues. The germline gives CDR1 MDHEN, CDR2 SYDVKM. Trimming at V came to 3 bases and at J to 5 bases, leaving 6 bases not matched to a gene. In DNA form, the CDR3 reads TGTGCCAGCAGTTTGACGACTAGCGGGACCCACAATGAGCAGTTCTTC. Its translation: CASSLTTSGTHNEQFF.

This clone appeared once. The rearrangement joins TRBV9 to TRBJ2-7, with 11 bases matching TRBD2. Germline V lookup: CDR1 SGDLS, CDR2 YYNGEE. This CDR3 has 15 amino acids. After removal of 3 bases from V and 5 bases from J, the junction contained 7 bases not matched to a gene. CDR3: CASSATLAGAHEQYF. CDR3 bases: TGTGCCAGCAGCGCGACACTAGCGGGAGCCCACGAGCAGTACTTC.

The chain is built from TRBV5-4 and TRBJ2-2; the D gene is possibly TRBD1 (6 bases). There are 17 residues in the CDR3. Trimming pared 3 bases from V and 0 bases from J, leaving 15 bases between. CDR1 and CDR2 (germline): SGHNT, YYREEE (reference sequence). The CDR3 DNA reads as TGTGCCAGCAGCTCCACCGTTGACAGGACGAACACCGGGGAGCTGTTTTTT. Protein product: CASSSTVDRTNTGELFF.

A few counts support this clone. The chain combines TRBV30 with TRBJ2-1; a possible D gene is TRBD2 (5 bases). Germline values: CDR1 GTSNPN, CDR2 SVGIG (reference sequence). The V and J ends lost 0 bases and 9 bases respectively, with 15 bases between them. CDR3 length: 14 amino acids. This CDR3 reads CAWSVQTSRVEQFF. Written as DNA, the CDR3 is TGTGCCTGGAGTGTACAAACTTCGAGGGTTGAGCAGTTCTTC.

The gene calls are TRBV6-5 and TRBJ1-4; 9 bases match TRBD1. J was trimmed by 5 bases and V by 7 bases; bases with no gene match: 5. Germline CDR1 is MNHEY and CDR2 is SVGAGI. The CDR3 sequence is 14 residues long. The CDR3 is CASTQGQGNEKLFF. CDR3 in DNA: TGTGCCAGCACCCAGGGACAGGGAAATGAAAAACTGTTTTTT.

V is TRBV12-3 or TRBV12-4 and J is TRBJ1-2, with 7 bases lining up with TRBD1. This CDR3 has 13 amino acids. With V trimmed by 5 bases and J by 3 bases, 3 bases remained unmatched. CDR3 coding DNA: TGTGCCAGCAGTCTGGGACAGTACTATGGCTACACCTTC. Its translation: CASSLGQYYGYTF.

This clone showed up just once. The chain has TRBV3-1 (or the pseudogene TRBV3-2) and TRBJ2-7; TRBD2 matches at 7 bases. J gave up 5 bases and V 7 bases, and 11 bases lay outside the gene matches. The germline V gene has CDR1 LGHDT and CDR2 YNNKEL (reference sequence). The CDR3 spans 14 residues. The CDR3: CASKPSGGINEQYF. The CDR3 DNA sequence: TGTGCCAGCAAACCCTCCGGGGGGATCAACGAGCAGTACTTC.

Points on this clone: One end of the junction varies from germline; a read error may be responsible. V gene TRBV28 combines with J gene TRBJ2-7; 9 positions match TRBD1. The CDR3 is made up of 16 amino acids. Germline CDR1 reads MDHEN; CDR2 reads SYDVKM. Here the CDR3 DNA reads TGTGCCAGCAGTTCGGCCGGGACAGGGACCTCCCACGAGCAGTACTTC. Its translation: CASSSAGTGTSHEQYF.

The chain has TRBV21-1 and TRBJ1-6; the D call in the table, TRBD1, was not verified against the DNA. TRBV21-1 is labeled a pseudogene. This CDR3 comprises 20 residues. The CDR3 region is CASIIGQGARQTLYNSPLHF. The CDR3 DNA sequence: TGTGCCAGCATTATAGGACAGGGTGCCCGGCAGACCCTCTATAATTCACCCCTCCACTTT.

The V and J genes are TRBV6-4 and TRBJ2-3; 10 bases line up with TRBD2. V lost 4 bases and J lost 5; bases outside the gene matches: 6. This CDR3 is 15 amino acids long. CDR1 is MRHNA, CDR2 SNTAGT, per germline. CDR3 sequence reads: CASSVSGRAKDTQYF. CDR3 DNA sequence: TGTGCCAGCAGTGTAAGCGGGAGGGCCAAAGATACGCAGTATTTT.

This clone was recorded once. This rearrangement joins TRBV7-2 to TRBJ2-7, with 12 bases that match TRBD2. Germline CDR1 SGHTA, CDR2 FQGNSA. With V trimmed by 5 bases and J by 0 bases, 5 bases remained unmatched. The CDR3 is 16 residues long. Here the CDR3 reads CASSAGLAGLSYEQYF. DNA for the CDR3: TGTGCCAGCAGCGCGGGACTAGCGGGCCTCTCCTACGAGCAGTACTTC.

This clone was detected once. This rearrangement joins TRBV7-2 to TRBJ1-6; 10 bases fit TRBD1. Losses at the gene ends were 4 bases for V and 7 bases for J; bases not matched to a gene: 4. The CDR3 sequence is 15 residues long. CDR1 and CDR2 from the germline V gene are SGHTA and FQGNSA. The CDR3 loop reads CASSWGQGNNSPLHF. CDR3 DNA sequence: TGTGCCAGCAGCTGGGGACAGGGGAACAATTCACCCCTCCACTTT.

This chain links TRBV7-9 with TRBJ2-7; 10 bases agree with TRBD2. V lost 1 base and J lost 6; bases outside the gene matches: 12. In germline, CDR1 is SEHNR, CDR2 FQNEAQ (reference sequence). The CDR3 has 17 residues. The CDR3 bases are TGTGCCAGCAGCTTAGGAACCCGACTAGCGGGTCTGAGCGAGCAGTACTTC. It is translated as CASSLGTRLAGLSEQYF.

This sequence joins TRBV6-5 and TRBJ1-1; D possibly corresponds to TRBD1 (6 bases). CDR1 is MNHEY, CDR2 SVGAGI, per germline. Trimming took off 5 bases at V and 4 bases at J, with 17 bases between the two ends. CDR3 length equals 15 residues. In DNA form, the CDR3 reads TGTGCCAGCAGTACCTCGCAGAGGGGGGGCACTGAAGCTTTCTTT. Its protein product is CASSTSQRGGTEAFF.

J is TRBJ2-5 and V is TRBV7-9; 8 bases map to TRBD1. Germline V gene data show CDR1 as SEHNR and CDR2 as FQNEAQ (reference sequence). V was pared by 10 bases and J by 2 bases, with 9 bases of the junction left unmatched. The CDR3 runs 14 residues. CDR3 sequence reads: CATGRTGWQETQYF. The CDR3 bases are TGTGCCACCGGTCGGACAGGGTGGCAAGAGACCCAGTACTTC. Filled out from reference TRBV7-9 and TRBJ2-5, the complete variable domain reads DTGVSQNPRHKITKRGQNVTFRCDPISEHNRLYWYRQTLGQGPEFLTYFQNEAQLEKSRLLSDRFSAERPKGSFSTLEIQRTEQGDSAMYLCATGRTGWQETQYFGPGTRLLVL.